Given below is one T cell receptor beta chain in context. Its antigen is not yet known. It has no much larger one-base neighbor in the sample; base qualities were not kept. This entry comes from a study of identical twins (dated by TCRdb to 2015 to 2016). Regarding the study in general: TCR alpha and beta repertoires from monozygotic twins, unrelated adults of various ages and cord blood were deep-sequenced to test whether fetal clonotypes persist. To rule out contamination, the twin experiments were replicated at different times with different library preparation protocols.

The library relied on 5' RACE. Sequencing was carried out with an Illumina HiSeq 2000. Template switching added a universal primer binding site, and the final cDNA carried a unique molecular identifier that allowed TCR cDNA molecules to be counted accurately. Specific primers in the conserved constant-segment region were used to synthesize first-strand cDNA for the TCR alpha and beta chains. To control for contamination, every cDNA library carried two barcodes: a SMART-Mk sample barcode plus Illumina barcodes. TruSeq adapter sequences and Illumina sample barcodes were added in two successive PCR steps. Sequencing of the TCR alpha and beta cDNA libraries was done on the Illumina HiSeq platform using custom primers. From the authors' description of their analysis: MiGEC processed the raw reads to extract unique molecular identifiers, while MiXCR was used to determine the CDR3 positions. Recombination models were inferred per individual with the repgenHMM and IGoR tools using an EM algorithm. The tcR package in R was used for shared clonotype analysis, with sharing normalized by the product of cloneset sizes. Out-of-frame nonproductive sequences were analyzed to study raw recombination free of thymic and clonal selection effects. TCRdb trimmed public reads at Q25 via fastp, called clones via MiXCR and kept in-frame beta chains. Rows with one shared CDR3 protein collapse into an entry with the most common genes and DNA. These V and J calls rely on TCRdb rather than the paper's analysis. The sample table records 550,000 to 800,000 distinct CDR3 sequences; 7.1% of these occur just once. The ten largest clones take up 1.6% of the sample.

V gives up 4 bases and J gives up 5 bases, and the segment between their germline ends measures 12 bases. The CDR3 starts with the cysteine, ends with the phenylalanine, and has 14 residues. Of the read, only the CDR3 DNA is kept; its 42 bases are in frame from base 1. CDR1 and CDR2, per the germline V gene, are SGHRS and YFSETQ. What the research found in general, with its limitations: The excess sharing between twins in beta out-of-frame sequences was weaker because fewer shared sequences reduced the signal-to-noise ratio. Compared with coincidental sharing between unrelated individuals, out-of-frame TCR alpha sequences shared between twins showed an excess of sequences with low generation probability. Fewer insertions were carried by abundant cord blood beta clonotypes; a weaker similar trend was observed in young adult naive repertoires, while no such trend was observed in memory repertoires. Conclusions relied on cross-sectional statistical analysis, since the same donors could not be followed over many years. Recombination models systematically underestimated out-of-frame TCR alpha sharing in monozygotic twins but agreed with sharing between unrelated individuals. Zero-insertion analyses could be partly confounded by invariant T cells such as MAIT and iNKT, although diverse VJ usage argued against such confounding for most clonotypes.

Every donor was a healthy Caucasian. The twin cohort comprised three pairs of female monozygotic twins, all aged roughly 18 to 30 years. Peripheral blood mononuclear cells were used as the source from which RNA for TCR libraries was isolated. These data are also associated with another study on yellow fever vaccine responses in identical twins. Taken from the second paper: The T cell response to vaccination in identical twins was reported by the authors to appear partly convergent and partly personalized. In identical twins, the study followed T cell clones that responded to the vaccine with precision.

The sequence joins TRBV5-1 to TRBJ1-4, and possibly TRBD1, on 5 matching bases. This clonotype originated in a woman between 18 and 29 years old in good health. Input material: PBMCs. In nucleotides, the sequence is TGCGCCAGCAGCGCGACAGAAACGAATGAAAAACTGTTTTTT. Its protein reads: CASSATETNEKLFF.